The 10 T cell receptor beta chains given below trace back to one sample, sequenced in a study of technical replicates of blood from a few donors. Profiled with immunoSEQ multiplex PCR; TCRdb holds only in-frame clones, not every one. The sample holds 55,000 to 75,000 clones; 91% are singletons and the top ten take 3% to 5%. Sequenced sample: PBMCs. Receptors originate from a human donor in good health. Some clones in this sample may be carry-over from other donors' samples.

This chain joins TRBV7-3 and TRBJ1-6; 10 positions match TRBD1. Looked up from germline, CDR1 is SGHTA and CDR2 is FQGTGA. V trimming: 5 bases; J trimming: 11 bases; junction bases outside the gene matches: 6. This CDR3 has 14 residues. This CDR3 reads CASSVGTGEAPLHF. The CDR3 nucleotides read TGTGCCAGCAGCGTCGGGACAGGGGAGGCACCCCTCCACTTT. The full variable domain, in which reference TRBV7-3 and TRBJ1-6 provide the parts outside the CDR3, is GAGVSQTPSNKVTEKGKYVELRCDPISGHTALYWYRQSLGQGPEFLIYFQGTGAADDSGLPNDRFFAVRPEGSVSTLKIQRTERGDSAVYLCASSVGTGEAPLHFGNGTRLTVT.

The chain recombines TRBV7-8 with TRBJ1-2; tentative D call: TRBD1 (5 bases). Germline V gene lookup returns CDR1 SGHVS and CDR2 FQNEAQ. The CDR3 consists of 12 residues. V was cut by 5 bases and J by 4 bases, with 8 bases left in between. This chain's CDR3 is CASSPDSYGYTF. In nucleotides, the CDR3 is TGTGCCAGCAGCCCCGACAGCTATGGCTACACCTTC.

The chain uses TRBV19 and TRBJ2-1, with 8 bases matching TRBD2. With V trimmed by 7 bases and J by 10 bases, 12 bases remained unmatched. Germline CDR1 and CDR2: LNHDA and SQIVND (reference sequence). The CDR3 is made up of 14 amino acids. The CDR3, as DNA: TGTGCCAGTAAAAGCGGGCTAGCGGGCGAAGAGCAGTTCTTC. Translating gives CASKSGLAGEEQFF.

The chain joins TRBV5-6 to TRBJ2-1; D is unclear. V lost 1 base, J lost 5 bases, and 4 bases lay in between. Germline V gene sequence: CDR1 SGHDT, CDR2 YYEEEE. This CDR3 contains 12 residues. The CDR3 nucleotides are TGTGCCAGCAGCTTGAATAACAATGAGCAGTTCTTC. It encodes CASSLNNNEQFF.

This sequence joins TRBV21-1 and TRBJ1-6; TRBD1, the table's D call, lacks a check against the DNA. TRBV21-1 is tagged as a pseudogene. This CDR3 spans 16 amino acids. The CDR3 loop is CASSKPAGLYNSPLHF. CDR3 in DNA: TGTGCCAGCAGCAAACCCGCAGGGCTCTATAATTCACCCCTCCACTTT.

The chain uses TRBV18 and TRBJ1-1; TRBD1 agrees at 7 bases. This CDR3 contains 17 residues. Per the germline V gene, CDR1 is KGHSH and CDR2 is LQKENI. Trimming at V came to 6 bases and at J to 5 bases, leaving 18 bases not matched to a gene. As DNA, the CDR3 is TGTGCCAGCTCTCCCCGGGCCCCCGACAGGGCGGGGACTGAAGCTTTCTTT. It translates to CASSPRAPDRAGTEAFF.

CDR3 nucleotides: TGCGCCAGCAGCCAAGCCCGGGGAGACGAGGGCTACACCTTC. Protein: CASSQARGDEGYTF. The V gene is TRBV4-1, the J gene TRBJ1-2; D unresolved. The germline V gene encodes CDR1 MGHRA and CDR2 YSYEKL. The length of the CDR3 is 14 residues. The V end was cut by 1 base, the J end by 8 bases, with 14 bases between.

The J gene is TRBJ1-6, the V gene TRBV7-2; the D is unclear. Trimming left V 1 base short and J 5 bases short, with 12 bases between. Germline values: CDR1 SGHTA, CDR2 FQGNSA. There are 16 residues in the CDR3. CDR3 loop: CASSLDSEIHNSPLHF. CDR3 sequence (DNA): TGTGCCAGCAGCTTAGATTCAGAAATCCATAATTCACCCCTCCACTTT.

V is TRBV7-8 and J is TRBJ2-3; D unclear. Per germline, CDR1 SGHVS and CDR2 FQNEAQ. V lost 11 bases and J lost 2, with 14 bases in between. This CDR3 spans 13 amino acids. DNA of the CDR3: TGTGCCTACCTAGTTCGGTACACAGATACGCAGTATTTT. The encoded protein is CAYLVRYTDTQYF.

This chain links TRBV6-1 with TRBJ1-5; D not resolved. Between the trimmed V and J ends, which lost 3 bases and 4 bases, there was a span of 4 bases. CDR1 MNHNS and CDR2 SASEGT come from the germline V gene. CDR3 length: 12 residues. Here the CDR3 reads CASSESNQPQHF. The CDR3 DNA reads as TGTGCCAGCAGTGAGAGTAATCAGCCCCAGCATTTT.